This T cell receptor beta chain is from a study of shared clonotypes between healthy human individuals (dated by TCRdb to 2018 to 2021). Regarding the complete study: A few men and a couple of women, aged 18 to 49 years, made up the cohort. For each donor, CD4 naive and CD4 memory were each given three plates, CD8 naive was given two plates, and CD8 memory was given one plate. To estimate repertoire size and how much clonotypes are shared between individuals, the study performed deep sequencing of blood TCR repertoires from 4 to 6 healthy adults. To increase sequencing depth and limit assay-specific biases, different laboratories used diverse techniques to prepare libraries and sequence TCR repertoires. Between about 0.85 and 9.5 billion PBMCs per donor were obtained by leukapheresis.

As for this clone: No antigen is known for it. The sample holds no much larger clone one base away, and base qualities are not on file.

Using the deep immunoSEQ assay, multiplex PCR amplified TCR CDR3 regions from genomic DNA. Genomic DNA extracted from each cell subset was distributed evenly over all wells of several immunoSEQ 96-well plates, and each plate served as one replicate. Each replicate PCR for sorted subsets received about 210 ng genomic DNA, equal to roughly 29,000 T cell genomes. Purified libraries were measured with a Qubit 3.0 fluorometer, size-checked on a Bioanalyzer 2100, and measured again with the KAPA Library Quantification kit. Each immunoSEQ 96-well plate was sequenced on its own single-read 150-cycle Illumina NextSeq 550 flow cell. The paper's processing steps were these. Because the immunoSEQ output included only junctional sequences and no quality scores, the filtering could not be the same as the filtering used for full-length reads. Sequences were annotated with PyIR, a Python wrapper for IgBLAST v1.9, and V/J genes and CDR3 were assigned using IMGT germline references. Any read was removed if the V/J assignment was weak (E-value above 1e-6), the CDR3 was missing, or the read contained stop codons, out-of-frame junctions, or ambiguous translated residues. V3J clonotypes were defined as sequences sharing the same inferred V gene, J gene, and CDR3 amino acid sequence. To compute the percentage overlap between repertoires, the number of shared unique clonotypes was divided by the size of the smaller repertoire. Three approaches were used to assess repertoire richness: RTK rarefaction, the Chao1 estimator, and Recon v2.1 estimates of unobserved clonotypes. Generation probabilities were computed with OLGA for all TCRbeta clonotypes obtained by the gDNA method from several donors. Sourced from immuneACCESS, this table was stored by TCRdb with only in-frame sequences that have V and J called. A share of the clones is absent; for the studies checked, an unresolved V gene accounts for under half, and the remainder has no known explanation. V and J calls and clone size are copied from that table; D and trimming were computed from the DNA. This sample is represented by about 1 million clones; more than 60% of them were singletons. Nearly 1.5% of the sample lies in the top ten.

Donors were healthy HIV-negative adults with no recently reported acute infections or vaccinations. Only Caucasian adults living in Nashville, Tennessee, USA were represented among the donors. Magnetic negative selection was used to enrich CD4+ T cells, after which naive cells were positively selected on CD45RA and the negative fraction became the memory subset. Blood was collected by leukapheresis, and PBMCs were isolated by Ficoll-Histopaque density gradient centrifugation and then cryopreserved in liquid nitrogen vapor phase. Purity and quantity of every magnetically sorted T cell population were checked by analytical flow cytometry. Genomic DNA was isolated from each sorted fraction and quantified by UV absorbance on a Nanodrop 2000c. Including the terminal cysteine and phenylalanine, the CDR3 comprises 13 residues. CDR3 DNA is the only sequence kept; it has 39 bases, read in frame from the first base. The germline V gene yields SGHTA for CDR1 and FQGTGA for CDR2. Relative to germline, V is 6 bases shorter and J is 6 bases shorter, with 11 bases between their ends.

On the study overall, not on this receptor specifically: Roughly 5.2% of naive CD4, around 3.6% of naive CD8, approximately 2.2% of memory CD4, and around 0.42% of memory CD8 clonotypes were shared across several donors. Sampling was limited to blood, and TCR repertoires in tissue likely differ from TCR repertoires in blood. Because the study included a small number of donors, the genetic and exposure-history diversity represented was limited. Pairwise subsampling indicated that sequencing depth was expected to affect the degree of clonotype sharing among donors. Estimated clonotype richness was generally larger for naive than for memory subsets. Rarefaction of sorted-subset datasets indicated incomplete sequencing despite the large sequencing depth. Higher generation probabilities were observed for clonotypes shared by all four sorted-subset donors than for non-shared clonotypes.

The source of this sequence is a man aged 18 to 29 in good health. The chain links TRBV7-3 with TRBJ2-2; the D call could be TRBD1 or TRBD2, with each sharing 5 bases. Sequenced: memory CD4+ T cells sorted from blood. The cell subset or site label here, explained by the study, means: CD45RA-negative fraction. The CDR3 here reads CASSGEGSGELFF. At the DNA level, the sequence is TGTGCCAGCAGTGGCGAGGGGTCCGGGGAGCTGTTTTTT. The CDR3, completed at both ends by the reference TRBV7-3 and TRBJ2-2 genes, gives the full variable domain GAGVSQTPSNKVTEKGKYVELRCDPISGHTALYWYRQSLGQGPEFLIYFQGTGAADDSGLPNDRFFAVRPEGSVSTLKIQRTERGDSAVYLCASSGEGSGELFFGEGSRLTVL.